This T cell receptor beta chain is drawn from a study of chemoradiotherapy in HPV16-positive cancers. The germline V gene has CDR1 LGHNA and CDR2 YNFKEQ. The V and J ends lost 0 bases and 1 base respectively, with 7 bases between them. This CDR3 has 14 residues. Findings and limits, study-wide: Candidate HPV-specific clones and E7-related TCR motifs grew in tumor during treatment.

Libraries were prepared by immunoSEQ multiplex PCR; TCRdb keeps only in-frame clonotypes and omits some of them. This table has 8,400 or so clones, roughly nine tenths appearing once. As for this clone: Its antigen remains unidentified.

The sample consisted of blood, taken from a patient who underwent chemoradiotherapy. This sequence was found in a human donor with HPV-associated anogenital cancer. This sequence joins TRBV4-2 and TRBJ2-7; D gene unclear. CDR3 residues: CASSQETSSYEQYF. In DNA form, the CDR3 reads TGTGCCAGCAGCCAAGAAACCTCATCCTACGAGCAGTACTTC.